This TCR beta chain was identified during a study of blood T cell repertoires in COVID-19. Looking at the study overall: The study drew acute and convalescent COVID-19 samples from the United States, Italy and Spain. Nucleic acid was either cDNA or gDNA, and it came from T cells, B-cell-depleted T cells, or PBMCs.

Enrollees, about 18 to 89 years old, lived in 24 US areas. Assignments of participants to cohorts depended upon their own reported clinical history. The table came from immunoSEQ multiplex PCR; TCRdb's copy has only in-frame clones and leaves some out. The repertoire has a few hundred thousand clones, 85% of them found once; the top ten carry around 19%. The CDR3 loop spans 14 amino acids. Germline CDR1 SGHVS, CDR2 FNYEAQ. Deletions cut 7 bases from V and 5 bases from J, with 15 bases between. The rearrangement joins TRBV7-6 to TRBJ2-1; TRBD2 is a possible D gene (6 bases). Sequencing was carried out using PBMCs or T cells enriched from blood (not recorded which). This receptor was taken from a man aged 40-49 years who had recovered from COVID-19. CDR3: CASNLWASDNEQFF. For the CDR3, the DNA is TGTGCCAGCAACCTTTGGGCTAGCGACAATGAGCAGTTCTTC.